This is a list of T cell receptor beta chains from one sample in a study of blood T cell repertoires in COVID-19. Measured with immunoSEQ multiplex PCR; TCRdb has only the in-frame clones, and not every one. The table includes 200,000 to 250,000 clones, roughly 80% detected once. The sequencing input was peripheral blood. Every receptor here comes from a man at least 80 years old with acute or convalescent COVID-19. Both conserved end residues are trimmed from each CDR3. Each record gives: clone size, J gene, V gene, CDR3 protein. The listing skips clone size in some rows; elsewhere it reads once, few, many or a size class.

abundance: once; j_gene: TRBJ2-7; v_gene: TRBV3-1/TRBV3-2; CDR3aa: ASSQGRGWVYEQY
abundance: -; j_gene: TRBJ1-2; v_gene: TRBV6-5; CDR3aa: ASIGETLYGYT
abundance: -; j_gene: TRBJ1-5; v_gene: TRBV2; CDR3aa: ASSEEGTGNQPQH
abundance: -; j_gene: TRBJ1-1; v_gene: TRBV10-3; CDR3aa: AISPGTENTEAF
abundance: -; j_gene: TRBJ2-1; v_gene: TRBV30; CDR3aa: AWSRYGRRETYNEQF
abundance: -; j_gene: TRBJ2-7; v_gene: TRBV9; CDR3aa: ASSVDTSGEQY
abundance: -; j_gene: TRBJ1-2; v_gene: TRBV11-2; CDR3aa: ASSLDRGRSYGYT
abundance: -; j_gene: TRBJ1-6; v_gene: TRBV7-8; CDR3aa: ASTSNRQVTSPLH
abundance: few; j_gene: TRBJ1-5; v_gene: TRBV19; CDR3aa: ASSIGGGSGDNQPQH
abundance: -; j_gene: TRBJ2-5; v_gene: TRBV5-1; CDR3aa: ASSRGPEGETQY
abundance: -; j_gene: TRBJ2-2; v_gene: TRBV3-1/TRBV3-2; CDR3aa: ASSQDLGSRGFPGVRRPTGELF
abundance: -; j_gene: TRBJ1-1; v_gene: TRBV19; CDR3aa: ASSIDRRRQGDPPRAF
abundance: -; j_gene: TRBJ2-7; v_gene: TRBV12-1; CDR3aa: ASSFPSMPAGVLRPCHEQY
abundance: few; j_gene: TRBJ1-4; v_gene: TRBV5-1; CDR3aa: ASSLAGGYEKLF
abundance: once; j_gene: TRBJ1-6; v_gene: TRBV9; CDR3aa: ASSVEGTGTYNSPLH
abundance: -; j_gene: TRBJ2-2; v_gene: TRBV7-2; CDR3aa: ASSLSQTNTGELF
abundance: -; j_gene: TRBJ1-1; v_gene: TRBV19; CDR3aa: ASMDGQMNTEAF
abundance: -; j_gene: TRBJ1-1; v_gene: TRBV5-1; CDR3aa: ASSFNRELRAF
abundance: -; j_gene: TRBJ1-4; v_gene: TRBV10-2; CDR3aa: ASSDARTGTEKLF
abundance: -; j_gene: TRBJ2-3; v_gene: TRBV9; CDR3aa: ASSPSGGLADTQY
abundance: -; j_gene: TRBJ2-1; v_gene: TRBV11-2; CDR3aa: ASSPLAGALSSYNEQF
abundance: -; j_gene: TRBJ1-4; v_gene: TRBV4-2; CDR3aa: ASSQESATNEKLF
abundance: -; j_gene: TRBJ1-2; v_gene: TRBV6-1; CDR3aa: ASSDGRGHGYT
abundance: once; j_gene: TRBJ2-7; v_gene: TRBV15; CDR3aa: ATSRTGPYEQY
abundance: -; j_gene: TRBJ1-3; v_gene: TRBV6-5; CDR3aa: ASSYSTGQGNTIY
abundance: -; j_gene: TRBJ1-2; v_gene: TRBV2; CDR3aa: ASSEGEGYGYT
abundance: -; j_gene: TRBJ2-7; v_gene: TRBV6-5; CDR3aa: ASSSPQGGVEDEQY
abundance: once; j_gene: TRBJ2-3; v_gene: TRBV11-2; CDR3aa: ASSFAGTQTQY
abundance: -; j_gene: TRBJ1-5; v_gene: TRBV19; CDR3aa: ASSIDPRNRGGNQPQH
abundance: -; j_gene: TRBJ1-2; v_gene: TRBV28; CDR3aa: ASSQQSGRGYT
abundance: -; j_gene: TRBJ2-2; v_gene: TRBV2; CDR3aa: ASTNRASGTGELF
abundance: -; j_gene: TRBJ1-4; v_gene: TRBV18; CDR3aa: ASSPHRRANEKLF
abundance: -; j_gene: TRBJ2-7; v_gene: TRBV28; CDR3aa: ASSGDSYEQY
abundance: -; j_gene: TRBJ2-3; v_gene: TRBV9; CDR3aa: ASSVGGTLSTDTQY
abundance: -; j_gene: TRBJ2-1; v_gene: TRBV18; CDR3aa: ASSPRSPRTSIGNEQF
abundance: -; j_gene: TRBJ1-6; v_gene: TRBV5-1; CDR3aa: ASSLMDRALNSPLH
abundance: -; j_gene: TRBJ1-2; v_gene: TRBV2; CDR3aa: ASSMDRVGTNYGYT
abundance: medium-sized; j_gene: TRBJ1-6; v_gene: TRBV27; CDR3aa: ASSFGGGIYNSPLH
abundance: -; j_gene: TRBJ2-5; v_gene: TRBV10-3; CDR3aa: AITRRFQETQY
abundance: -; j_gene: TRBJ1-2; v_gene: TRBV5-6; CDR3aa: ASSPSRHTYGYT
abundance: -; j_gene: TRBJ2-7; v_gene: TRBV9; CDR3aa: ASSVGQGASYEQY
abundance: -; j_gene: TRBJ2-2; v_gene: TRBV7-2; CDR3aa: ASSLGQTNTGELF
abundance: -; j_gene: TRBJ1-4; v_gene: TRBV6-1; CDR3aa: ASSEGGTGRRTNEKLF
abundance: -; j_gene: TRBJ2-7; v_gene: TRBV14; CDR3aa: ASSQDSPRSYEQY